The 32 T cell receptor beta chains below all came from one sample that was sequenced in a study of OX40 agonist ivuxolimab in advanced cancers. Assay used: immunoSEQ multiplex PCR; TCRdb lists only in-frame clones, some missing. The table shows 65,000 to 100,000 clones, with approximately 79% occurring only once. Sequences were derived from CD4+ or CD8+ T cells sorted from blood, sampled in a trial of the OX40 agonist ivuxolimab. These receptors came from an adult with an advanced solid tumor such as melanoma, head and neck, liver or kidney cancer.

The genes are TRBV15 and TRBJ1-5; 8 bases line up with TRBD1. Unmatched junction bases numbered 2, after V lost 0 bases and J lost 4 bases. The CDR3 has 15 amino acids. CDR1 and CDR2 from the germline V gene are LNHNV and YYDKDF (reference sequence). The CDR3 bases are TGTGCCACCAGCAGAGATCGACAGGGGAATCAGCCCCAGCATTTT. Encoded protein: CATSRDRQGNQPQHF.

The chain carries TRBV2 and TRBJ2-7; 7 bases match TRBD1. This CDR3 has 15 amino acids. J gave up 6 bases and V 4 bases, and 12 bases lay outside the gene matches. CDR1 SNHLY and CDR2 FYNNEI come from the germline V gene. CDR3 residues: CASSGDGTEIGEQYF. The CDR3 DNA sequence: TGTGCCAGCAGTGGGGATGGGACAGAGATAGGCGAGCAGTACTTC. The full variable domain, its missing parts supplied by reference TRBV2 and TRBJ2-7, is EPEVTQTPSHQVTQMGQEVILRCVPISNHLYFYWYRQILGQKVEFLVSFYNNEISEKSEIFDDQFSVERPDGSNFTLKIRSTKLEDSAMYFCASSGDGTEIGEQYFGPGTRLTVT.

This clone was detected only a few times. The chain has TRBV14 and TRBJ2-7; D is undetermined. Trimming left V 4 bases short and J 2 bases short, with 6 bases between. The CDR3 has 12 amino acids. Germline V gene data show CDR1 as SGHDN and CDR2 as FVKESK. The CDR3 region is CASSRVTYEQYV. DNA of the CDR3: TGTGCCAGCAGCCGAGTAACCTACGAGCAGTACGTC.

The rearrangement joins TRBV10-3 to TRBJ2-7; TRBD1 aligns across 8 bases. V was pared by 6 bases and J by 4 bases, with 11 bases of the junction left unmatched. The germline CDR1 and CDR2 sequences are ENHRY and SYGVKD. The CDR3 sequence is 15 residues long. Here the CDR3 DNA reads TGTGCCATCAGCTCCCAGGGGACAGGCGCGTACGAGCAGTACGTC. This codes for CAISSQGTGAYEQYV.

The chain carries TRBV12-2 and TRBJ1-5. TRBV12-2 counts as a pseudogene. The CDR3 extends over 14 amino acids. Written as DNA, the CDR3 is TGTGCAAGTCGCTCACCCTTGGGCAATCAGCCCCAGCATTTT. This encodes CASRSPLGNQPQHF.

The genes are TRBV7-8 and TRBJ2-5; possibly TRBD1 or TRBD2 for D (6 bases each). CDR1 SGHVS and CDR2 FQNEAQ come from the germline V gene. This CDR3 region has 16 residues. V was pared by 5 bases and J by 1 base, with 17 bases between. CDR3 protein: CASSRYRGQPQETQYF. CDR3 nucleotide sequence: TGTGCCAGCAGCCGTTACCGGGGGCAGCCCCAAGAGACCCAGTACTTC.

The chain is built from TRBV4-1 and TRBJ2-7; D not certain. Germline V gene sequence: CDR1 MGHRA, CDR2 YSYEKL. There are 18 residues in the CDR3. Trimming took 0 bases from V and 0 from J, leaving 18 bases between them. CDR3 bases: TGCGCCAGCAGCCAAGAGCGGTCGAAGGGCAGTCGCTCCTACGAGCAGTACGTC. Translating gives CASSQERSKGSRSYEQYV.

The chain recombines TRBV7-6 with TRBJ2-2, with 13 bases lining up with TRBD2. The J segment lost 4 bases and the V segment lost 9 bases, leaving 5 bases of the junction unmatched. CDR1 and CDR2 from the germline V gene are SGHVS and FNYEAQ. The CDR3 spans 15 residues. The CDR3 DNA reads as TGTGCCAGTGGACTAGCGGGAGTAGGCACCGGGGAGCTGTTTTTT. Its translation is CASGLAGVGTGELFF. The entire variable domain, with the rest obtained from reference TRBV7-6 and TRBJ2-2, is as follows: GAGVSQSPRYKVTKRGQDVALRCDPISGHVSLYWYRQALGQGPEFLTYFNYEAQQDKSGLPNDRFSAERPEGSISTLTIQRTEQRDSAMYRCASGLAGVGTGELFFGEGSRLTVL.

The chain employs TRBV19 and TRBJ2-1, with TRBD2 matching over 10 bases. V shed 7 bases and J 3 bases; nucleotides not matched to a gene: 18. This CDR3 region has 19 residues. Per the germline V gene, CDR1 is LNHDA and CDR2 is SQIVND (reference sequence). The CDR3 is CASTLRGTVAGGFYNEQFF. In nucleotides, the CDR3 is TGTGCCAGTACCTTAAGGGGAACGGTAGCGGGGGGCTTCTACAATGAGCAGTTCTTC.

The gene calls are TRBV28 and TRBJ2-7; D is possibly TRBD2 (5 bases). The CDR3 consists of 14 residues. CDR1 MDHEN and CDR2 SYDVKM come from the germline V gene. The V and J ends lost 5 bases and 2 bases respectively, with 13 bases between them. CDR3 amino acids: CASSLGLAPYEQYV. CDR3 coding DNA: TGTGCCAGCAGTCTCGGACTGGCCCCCTACGAGCAGTACGTC.

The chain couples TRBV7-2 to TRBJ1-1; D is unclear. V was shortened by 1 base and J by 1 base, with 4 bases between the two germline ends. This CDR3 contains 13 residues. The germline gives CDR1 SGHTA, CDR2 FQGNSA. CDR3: CASSLERNTEAFF. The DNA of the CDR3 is TGTGCCAGCAGCTTAGAGCGGAACACTGAAGCTTTCTTT.

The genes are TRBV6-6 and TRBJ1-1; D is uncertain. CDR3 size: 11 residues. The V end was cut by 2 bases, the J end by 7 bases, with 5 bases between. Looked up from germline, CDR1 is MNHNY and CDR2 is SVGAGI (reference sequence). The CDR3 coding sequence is TGTGCCAGCAGTTACAATGTTGAAGCTTTCTTT. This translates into CASSYNVEAFF.

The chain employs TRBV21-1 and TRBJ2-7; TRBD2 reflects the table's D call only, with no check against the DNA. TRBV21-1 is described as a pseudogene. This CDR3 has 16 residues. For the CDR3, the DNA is TGTGCCAGCAGCAAAGTAGAACTAGCGGGAGACTACGAGCAGTACTTC. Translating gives CASSKVELAGDYEQYF.

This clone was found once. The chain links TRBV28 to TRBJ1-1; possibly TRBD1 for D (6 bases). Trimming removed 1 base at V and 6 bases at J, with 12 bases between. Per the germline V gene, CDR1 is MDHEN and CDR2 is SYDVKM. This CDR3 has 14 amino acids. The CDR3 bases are TGTGCCAGCAGTTTATCGGGGAGGACAGCTGAAGCTTTCTTT. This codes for CASSLSGRTAEAFF.

CDR3 sequence reads: CASSIPGQGSYEQYF. The CDR3 coding sequence is TGTGCCAGTAGTATCCCGGGACAGGGCTCCTACGAGCAGTACTTC. V gene TRBV19 combines with J gene TRBJ2-7; 9 bases are a match to TRBD1. The germline V gene encodes CDR1 LNHDA and CDR2 SQIVND (reference sequence). The CDR3 consists of 15 residues. Trimming removed 3 bases from V and 0 bases from J; junction bases left unmatched: 3.

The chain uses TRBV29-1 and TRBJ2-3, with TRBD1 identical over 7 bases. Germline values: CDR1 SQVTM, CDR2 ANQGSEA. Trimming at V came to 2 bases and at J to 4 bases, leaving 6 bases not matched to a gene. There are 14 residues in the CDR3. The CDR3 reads CSVEINRGPDTQYF. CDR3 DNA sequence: TGCAGCGTTGAAATAAACAGGGGCCCAGATACGCAGTATTTT.

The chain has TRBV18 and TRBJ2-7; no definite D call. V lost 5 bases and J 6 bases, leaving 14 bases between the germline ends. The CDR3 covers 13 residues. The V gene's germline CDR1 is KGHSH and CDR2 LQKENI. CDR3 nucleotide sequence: TGTGCCAGCTCAGGCTCCGGCGGCGGCGAGCAGTACGTC. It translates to CASSGSGGGEQYV.

Here the CDR3 reads CASSPQAGGPSEQYF. The CDR3 coding sequence is TGTGCCAGCAGCCCACAAGCGGGAGGGCCCTCCGAGCAGTACTTC. The chain joins TRBV14 to TRBJ2-5; 10 positions match TRBD2. The end of the DNA aligns better with TRBJ2-7, so the J call may be wrong. This CDR3 contains 15 residues. Germline lookup yields CDR1 SGHDN and CDR2 FVKESK.

The DNA of the CDR3 is TGTGCCAGCAATCCCGGACAGGGGGCGGGTAAAAACTATGGCTACACCTTC. This gives the protein CASNPGQGAGKNYGYTF. The gene calls are TRBV2 and TRBJ1-2; 11 bases are a match to TRBD1. With 7 bases clipped from V and 2 bases from J, the junction kept 12 bases outside the gene matches. The length of the CDR3 is 17 residues. Germline V gene data show CDR1 as SNHLY and CDR2 as FYNNEI. The whole variable domain, filled in from reference TRBV2 and TRBJ1-2, reads EPEVTQTPSHQVTQMGQEVILRCVPISNHLYFYWYRQILGQKVEFLVSFYNNEISEKSEIFDDQFSVERPDGSNFTLKIRSTKLEDSAMYFCASNPGQGAGKNYGYTFGSGTRLTVV.

DNA for the CDR3: TGTGCCAGCAGTTTTAAAAACAATGAAAAACTGTTTTTT. It codes for CASSFKNNEKLFF. V and J are TRBV28 and TRBJ1-4; D not resolved. The CDR3 totals 13 residues. Germline V lookup: CDR1 MDHEN, CDR2 SYDVKM. The V end lost 3 bases, the J end lost 5 bases, and 7 bases lay between the germline ends.

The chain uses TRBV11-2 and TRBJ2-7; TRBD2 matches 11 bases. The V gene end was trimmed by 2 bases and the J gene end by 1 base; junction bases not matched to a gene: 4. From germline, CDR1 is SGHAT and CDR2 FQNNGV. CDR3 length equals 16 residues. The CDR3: CASSLIAGGRSYEQYF. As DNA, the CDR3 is TGTGCCAGCAGCTTAATAGCGGGAGGGAGATCCTACGAGCAGTACTTC.

In nucleotides, the CDR3 is TGTGCCAGCAGTTTATCATTCTATGAGGGAGGCGAGCAGTACTTC. As protein: CASSLSFYEGGEQYF. V gene TRBV6-5 combines with J gene TRBJ2-7; D is perhaps TRBD2 (6 bases). Germline V gene data show CDR1 as MNHEY and CDR2 as SVGAGI. The CDR3 is made up of 15 amino acids. Trimming took off 4 bases at V and 6 bases at J, with 19 bases between the two ends.

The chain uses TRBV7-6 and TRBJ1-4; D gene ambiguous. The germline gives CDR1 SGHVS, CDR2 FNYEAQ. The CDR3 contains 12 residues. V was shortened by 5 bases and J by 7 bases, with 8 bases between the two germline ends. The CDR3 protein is CASSRWGEKLFF. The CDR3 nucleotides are TGTGCCAGCAGCCGGTGGGGTGAAAAACTGTTTTTT.

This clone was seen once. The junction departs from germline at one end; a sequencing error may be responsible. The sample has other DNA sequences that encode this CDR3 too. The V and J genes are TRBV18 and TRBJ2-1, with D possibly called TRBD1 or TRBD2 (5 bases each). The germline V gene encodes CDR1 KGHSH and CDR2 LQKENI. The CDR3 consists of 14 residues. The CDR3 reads CASSPPTGLNEQFF. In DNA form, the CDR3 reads TGTGCCAGCTCGCCACCCACGGGGCTGAATGAGCAGTTCTTC.

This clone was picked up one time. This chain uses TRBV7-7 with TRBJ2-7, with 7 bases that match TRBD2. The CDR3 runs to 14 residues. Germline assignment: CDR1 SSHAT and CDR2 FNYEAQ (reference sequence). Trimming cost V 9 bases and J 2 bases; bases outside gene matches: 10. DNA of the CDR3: TGTGCCAGAAATCCCGGAGCGGGACCCTACGAGCAGTACTTC. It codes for CARNPGAGPYEQYF.

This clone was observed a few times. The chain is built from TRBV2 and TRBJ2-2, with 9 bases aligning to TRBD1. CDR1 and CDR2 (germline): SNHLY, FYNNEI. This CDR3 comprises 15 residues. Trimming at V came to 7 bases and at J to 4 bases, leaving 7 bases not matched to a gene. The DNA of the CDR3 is TGTGCCAGCAAGAGGGGGACAGGGTCCACCGGGGAGCTGTTTTTT. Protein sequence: CASKRGTGSTGELFF.

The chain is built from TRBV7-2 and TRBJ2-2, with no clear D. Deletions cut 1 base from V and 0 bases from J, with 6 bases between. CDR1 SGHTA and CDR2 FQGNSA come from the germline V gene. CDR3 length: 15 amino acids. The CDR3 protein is CASSLVIANTGELFF. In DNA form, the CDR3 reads TGTGCCAGCAGCTTAGTTATAGCGAACACCGGGGAGCTGTTTTTT. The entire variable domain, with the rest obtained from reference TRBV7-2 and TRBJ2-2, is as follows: GAGVSQSPSNKVTEKGKDVELRCDPISGHTALYWYRQSLGQGLEFLIYFQGNSAPDKSGLPSDRFSAERTGGSVSTLTIQRTQQEDSAVYLCASSLVIANTGELFFGEGSRLTVL.

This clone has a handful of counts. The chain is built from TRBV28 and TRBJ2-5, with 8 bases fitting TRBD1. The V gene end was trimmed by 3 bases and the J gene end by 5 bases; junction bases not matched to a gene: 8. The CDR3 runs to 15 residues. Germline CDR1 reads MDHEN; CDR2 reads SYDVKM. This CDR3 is CASSFPGGARETQYF. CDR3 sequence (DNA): TGTGCCAGCAGTTTTCCAGGGGGCGCGAGGGAGACCCAGTACTTC.

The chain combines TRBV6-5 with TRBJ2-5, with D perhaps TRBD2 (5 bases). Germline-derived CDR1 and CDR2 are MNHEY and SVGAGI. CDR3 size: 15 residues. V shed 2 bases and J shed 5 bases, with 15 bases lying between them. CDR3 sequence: CASSYAGISLETQYF. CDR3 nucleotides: TGTGCCAGCAGTTACGCCGGGATTAGTCTTGAGACCCAGTACTTC.

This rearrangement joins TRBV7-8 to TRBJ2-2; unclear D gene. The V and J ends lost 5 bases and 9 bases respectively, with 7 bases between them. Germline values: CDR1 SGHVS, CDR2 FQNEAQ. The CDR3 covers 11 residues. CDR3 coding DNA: TGTGCCAGCAGCCCTGGGAGGGAGCTGTTTTTT. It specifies CASSPGRELFF.

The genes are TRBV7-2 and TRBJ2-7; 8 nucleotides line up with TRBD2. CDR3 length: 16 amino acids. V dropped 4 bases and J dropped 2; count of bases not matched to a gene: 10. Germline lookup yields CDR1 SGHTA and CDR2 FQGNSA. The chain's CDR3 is CASSYRSGSLPYEQYF. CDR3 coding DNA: TGTGCCAGCAGCTACCGAAGCGGGAGCCTCCCCTACGAGCAGTACTTC.

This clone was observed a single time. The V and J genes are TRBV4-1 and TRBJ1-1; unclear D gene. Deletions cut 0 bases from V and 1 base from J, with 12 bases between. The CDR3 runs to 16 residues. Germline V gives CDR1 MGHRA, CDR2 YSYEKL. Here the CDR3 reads CASSQDLGRWNTEAFF. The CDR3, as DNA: TGCGCCAGCAGCCAAGATCTGGGCAGGTGGAACACTGAAGCTTTCTTT.